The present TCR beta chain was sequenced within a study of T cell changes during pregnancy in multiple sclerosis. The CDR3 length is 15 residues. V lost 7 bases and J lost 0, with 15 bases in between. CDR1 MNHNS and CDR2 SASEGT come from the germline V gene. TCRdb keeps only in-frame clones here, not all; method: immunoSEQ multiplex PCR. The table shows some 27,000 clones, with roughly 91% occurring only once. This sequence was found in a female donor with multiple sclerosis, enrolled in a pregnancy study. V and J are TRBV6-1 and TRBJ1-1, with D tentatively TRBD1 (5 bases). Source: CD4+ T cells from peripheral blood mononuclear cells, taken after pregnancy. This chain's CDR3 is CASNRRQSLNTEAFF. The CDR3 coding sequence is TGTGCCAGCAATCGAAGACAGAGCTTGAACACTGAAGCTTTCTTT.